What follows describes a single T cell receptor beta chain. Its target is not known. Subsets obtained from CD4+ cells comprised CD45RA+ naive and CD45RA-negative memory cells. The sample comes from a study of shared clonotypes between healthy human individuals. Study-wide context: Samples came from a couple of female and a few male donors aged 18 to 49.

Study-wide findings and caveats: Generation probabilities of non-shared clonotypes were lower (relative to those shared by all four donors).

Methods used by the authors: Junction-only sequences produced by ImmunoSEQ had no quality scores, so filtering differed. TCRdb's table, derived via immunoSEQ multiplex PCR, lists solely in-frame clones and lacks some. For V, J and clone size, that table is used; D and trimming come from the DNA. The sample consists of about 2 million clones, 95% of them appearing once. What was sequenced was naive CD4+ T cells sorted from blood. Documented subset: CD45RA+ positively selected. The source is a man aged 18-30 years in good health.

CDR3 coding DNA: TGTGCCAGCAGCTGGGAGGACGGTAGATATGGCTACACCTTC. Translated, it gives CASSWEDGRYGYTF. The V and J genes are TRBV5-6 and TRBJ1-2, with D unresolved. Trimming cost V 3 bases and J 5 bases, with 14 bases left between them. This CDR3 comprises 14 residues. Germline loops: CDR1 SGHDT, CDR2 YYEEEE.